This T cell receptor beta chain was recorded in a study of blood T cells in healthy people across ages. A second roughly 7 to 12 cycle PCR used barcoded and J-beta primers. Each of the cDNA molecules was tagged by a template-switch adaptor with 12 random nucleotides. TCRdb reprocessed the 5' RACE reads via MiXCR and lists one record per CDR3 protein. The table lists roughly 1,800,000 distinct CDR3 sequences, roughly 49% of them singletons. This CDR3 region has 13 residues. V shed 4 bases and J shed 9 bases, with 13 bases lying between them. Looked up from germline, CDR1 is SGHTA and CDR2 is FQGNSA. The receptor was derived from a woman aged 40 to 50 in good health. The rearrangement links TRBV7-2 to TRBJ1-5, with D possibly matching TRBD1 (6 bases). The sample taken for sequencing was blood. CDR3 bases: TGTGCCAGCAGCTCAGGGGTGGGGGGGCCCCAGCATTTT. This encodes CASSSGVGGPQHF.